This entry lists 22 T cell receptor beta chains sequenced from one sample in a study of T cells in Graves' hyperthyroidism and ophthalmopathy (dated by TCRdb to the late 2010s). Libraries came from multiplex PCR. Instrument on record: Illumina HiSeq 2000. The TCR beta CDR3 regions were amplified from the RNA transcripts. For the first round of RT-PCR on the TCR CDR3, the HTBI primer set was used together with the Qiagen OneStep RT-PCR kit. TCRdb reran the public reads through fastp at Q25 and MiXCR, keeping productive beta chains. Rows are unified per CDR3 protein, each entry keeping the most common DNA and genes. The sample has about 290,000 distinct CDR3 sequences on record, about an eighth of them singletons. The ten largest clonotypes hold almost 8% of the sample. Sequencing used blood. These TCRs come from a young woman with Graves' hyperthyroidism that later progressed to Graves' ophthalmopathy.

This clonotype was found many times. Here the CDR3 reads CASSLGQSANYGYTF. For the CDR3, the DNA is TGTGCCAGCTCACTAGGACAGAGCGCTAACTATGGCTACACCTTC. The chain joins TRBV18 to TRBJ1-2; the D gene is possibly TRBD1 (6 bases). V was shortened by 4 bases and J by 0 bases, with 12 bases between the two germline ends. Per germline, CDR1 KGHSH and CDR2 LQKENI. CDR3 size: 15 residues. The whole variable domain, remainder taken from reference TRBV18 and TRBJ1-2, is NAGVMQNPRHLVRRRGQEARLRCSPMKGHSHVYWYRQLPEEGLKFMVYLQKENIIDESGMPKERFSAEFPKEGPSILRIQQVVRGDSAAYFCASSLGQSANYGYTFGSGTRLTVV.

This clonotype occurred many times. The chain links TRBV9 to TRBJ1-2; maybe TRBD1 (5 bases). Trimming shortened V by 3 bases and J by 3 bases, and 12 bases separated the two germline ends. The germline gives CDR1 SGDLS, CDR2 YYNGEE. The CDR3 sequence is 14 residues long. The CDR3 nucleotides read TGTGCCAGCAGCGCCCAGCGGGACGACTATGGCTACACCTTC. Amino acid sequence: CASSAQRDDYGYTF.

This clonotype has a count of ten or more. This sequence joins TRBV6-1 and TRBJ2-7; 8 bases agree with TRBD2. CDR1 and CDR2 from the germline V gene are MNHNS and SASEGT. Trimming cost V 7 bases and J 0 bases; bases outside gene matches: 8. The CDR3 has 15 amino acids. CDR3 loop: CASTTGGGSSYEQYF. As DNA, the CDR3 is TGTGCCAGCACCACGGGAGGGGGAAGCTCCTACGAGCAGTACTTC.

This clonotype occurred many times. The rearrangement uses TRBV7-6 and TRBJ2-3; the match to TRBD2 covers 12 bases. This CDR3 region has 18 residues. The trim removed 4 bases at V and 4 bases at J, leaving 12 bases unmatched. Looked up from germline, CDR1 is SGHVS and CDR2 is FNYEAQ. For the CDR3, the DNA is TGTGCCAGCAGCTCTCCATTGCTAGCGGGAGGGCCCCCAGATACGCAGTATTTT. Its protein product is CASSSPLLAGGPPDTQYF.

This clonotype was seen ten or more times. The J gene is TRBJ2-5, the V gene TRBV6-2 or TRBV6-3, with TRBD1 identical over 7 bases. The CDR3 spans 12 residues. From germline, CDR1 is MNHEY and CDR2 SVGEGT. V shed 4 bases, J shed 9 bases, and the junction held 5 bases outside the gene matches. Written as DNA, the CDR3 is TGTGCCAGCAGTTGGGACAGCAGATCCCAGTACTTC. This gives the protein CASSWDSRSQYF.

This clonotype was seen many times. This chain uses TRBV7-9 with TRBJ1-1, with D possibly being TRBD1 (5 bases). V was shortened by 7 bases and J by 2 bases, with 17 bases between the two germline ends. This CDR3 is built from 15 residues. CDR1 is SEHNR, CDR2 FQNEAQ, per germline (reference sequence). CDR3 in amino acids: CASNYFEGLNTEAFF. DNA of the CDR3: TGTGCCAGCAACTATTTCGAGGGGCTTAACACTGAAGCTTTCTTT.

This clonotype counts as medium-sized (0.01 to 0.1%). As DNA, the CDR3 is TGTGCCAGCAGTCTCGGGACAAAGAACACTGAAGCTTTCTTT. It yields the protein CASSLGTKNTEAFF. The chain joins TRBV28 to TRBJ1-1, with D perhaps matching TRBD1 (6 bases). Looked up from germline, CDR1 is MDHEN and CDR2 is SYDVKM. The CDR3 length is 14 residues. The V gene lost 5 bases and the J gene lost 1 base, with 11 bases spanning the gap.

This clonotype was observed a handful of times. The V gene is TRBV20-1, the J gene TRBJ2-5, with a possible D match to TRBD2 (5 bases). From germline, CDR1 is DFQATT and CDR2 SNEGSKA (reference sequence). The CDR3 length is 18 residues. V was pared by 1 base and J by 1 base, with 22 bases between. The CDR3 spells CSARGWRPINTSQETQYF. The CDR3 DNA sequence: TGCAGTGCTAGAGGTTGGCGTCCTATTAATACTAGCCAAGAGACCCAGTACTTC.

This clonotype was recorded many times. The chain employs TRBV7-2 and TRBJ2-3, with 12 bases that match TRBD2. This CDR3 spans 14 amino acids. The germline V gene has CDR1 SGHTA and CDR2 FQGNSA. V trimming: 6 bases; J trimming: 6 bases; junction bases outside the gene matches: 4. CDR3 coding DNA: TGTGCCAGCAGGGGGGGACTAGCGGGTGATACGCAGTATTTT. Translating it yields CASRGGLAGDTQYF.

This clonotype was seen a few times. The CDR3 is CASSPGPGGEQYF. The CDR3, as DNA: TGTGCCAGCTCTCCGGGGCCAGGCGGCGAGCAGTACTTC. The J gene is TRBJ2-7, the V gene TRBV6-1, with D perhaps given as TRBD1 or TRBD2 (5 bases each). The CDR3 contains 13 residues. Trimming took 8 bases from V and 6 from J, leaving 17 bases between them. CDR1 is MNHNS and CDR2 is SASEGT in the germline V gene.

This clonotype has a single count. The V and J genes are TRBV2 and TRBJ1-2; no firm D call. Trimming shortened V by 8 bases and J by 4 bases, and 11 bases separated the two germline ends. This CDR3 region has 12 residues. Germline CDR1 and CDR2: SNHLY and FYNNEI. The CDR3 region has the DNA TGTGCCAGCCGCCGCGACTTCTATGGCTACACCTTC. As protein: CASRRDFYGYTF. Full variable domain (missing parts from reference TRBV2 and TRBJ1-2): EPEVTQTPSHQVTQMGQEVILRCVPISNHLYFYWYRQILGQKVEFLVSFYNNEISEKSEIFDDQFSVERPDGSNFTLKIRSTKLEDSAMYFCASRRDFYGYTFGSGTRLTVV.

This clonotype has ten or more counts. The chain carries TRBV7-2 and TRBJ2-1; TRBD2 matches at 10 bases. V lost 5 bases, J lost 4 bases, and 23 bases stayed unmatched. This CDR3 is built from 21 residues. The germline gives CDR1 SGHTA, CDR2 FQGNSA. In DNA form, the CDR3 reads TGTGCCAGCAGCCCCCGACCCTTTAGCGGGAGGAATTCTCTGGGATACAATGAGCAGTTCTTC. Encoded protein: CASSPRPFSGRNSLGYNEQFF.

This clonotype was recorded at least ten times. This sequence joins TRBV5-6 and TRBJ2-5; 10 nucleotides line up with TRBD1. The length of the CDR3 is 16 residues. J lost 5 bases, V lost 4 bases, and 11 bases had no gene match. Germline CDR1 is SGHDT and CDR2 is YYEEEE. CDR3 nucleotides: TGTGCCAGCAGCCCGTTAAGGGACAGGGGAGGCGAGACCCAGTACTTC. It translates to CASSPLRDRGGETQYF.

Comment on this clonotype: A read error may produce the germline difference seen at one junction end. The V call is TRBV7-9, the J call TRBJ2-7; D is perhaps TRBD2 (5 bases). Germline V gives CDR1 SEHNR, CDR2 FQNEAQ (reference sequence). The CDR3 has 13 amino acids. CDR3 amino acids: CASTPQDSYERYF. The CDR3 DNA reads TGTGCCAGCACCCCCCAGGACTCCTACGAGCGGTACTTC.

The CDR3 DNA sequence: TGCAGCGTTGAAGCCAGGGACTACACCGGGGAGCTGTTTTTT. Residues: CSVEARDYTGELFF. The V gene is TRBV29-1, the J gene TRBJ2-2, with D possibly matching TRBD2 (6 bases). V was pared by 1 base and J by 3 bases, with 9 bases between. In germline, CDR1 is SQVTM, CDR2 ANQGSEA. CDR3 length equals 14 residues.

As to this clonotype: It may be a read error: a sequence one base away is much more abundant. The CDR3 bases are TGCAGTGCTAGAGTTCGGTCTAACACTGAAGCTTCCTTT. Its protein is CSARVRSNTEASF. The chain employs TRBV20-1 and TRBJ1-1, with unresolved D. This CDR3 region has 13 residues. Germline CDR1 reads DFQATT; CDR2 reads SNEGSKA (reference sequence).

This clonotype has a count of ten or more. V is TRBV20-1 and J is TRBJ1-5, with no clear D. The CDR3 covers 13 residues. V shed 3 bases and J shed 6 bases, with 12 bases lying between them. Germline V lookup: CDR1 DFQATT, CDR2 SNEGSKA (reference sequence). The CDR3 coding sequence is TGCAGTGCTAGCGACGGTGGGGTTCAGCCCCAGCATTTT. Translation: CSASDGGVQPQHF.

At least ten counts were recorded for this clonotype. V is TRBV5-5 and J is TRBJ2-2, with D tentatively TRBD1 or TRBD2 (5 bases each). Germline CDR1 and CDR2: SGHKS and YYEKEE (reference sequence). This CDR3 spans 15 amino acids. The ends were cut back, 4 bases at V and 4 bases at J, with 14 bases in the middle. DNA for the CDR3: TGTGCCAGCAGCGGGGGAAACCCGGCCACCGGGGAGCTGTTTTTT. Amino acid sequence: CASSGGNPATGELFF.

In its sample, this clonotype was seen a few times. The chain has TRBV30 and TRBJ2-7; 7 positions match TRBD2. Germline trimming cut 3 bases from V and 2 bases from J; bases unmatched to any gene: 19. Germline CDR1 reads GTSNPN; CDR2 reads SVGIG (reference sequence). The CDR3 sequence is 18 residues long. The CDR3 loop reads CAWSTGGLLLATAYEQYF. The CDR3 DNA is TGTGCCTGGAGCACGGGTGGGTTACTACTAGCGACTGCCTACGAGCAGTACTTC. Variable domain in full (rest from reference TRBV30 and TRBJ2-7): SQTIHQWPATLVQPVGSPLSLECTVEGTSNPNLYWYRQAAGRGLQLLFYSVGIGQISSEVPQNLSASRPQDRQFILSSKKLLLSDSGFYLCAWSTGGLLLATAYEQYFGPGTRLTVT.

There are a few counts of this clonotype. CDR3 in amino acids: CASRGWGGTGELFF. CDR3 coding DNA: TGTGCCAGCAGGGGGTGGGGCGGCACCGGGGAGCTGTTTTTT. This chain joins TRBV5-4 and TRBJ2-2, with D possibly matching TRBD1 (5 bases). The CDR3 is made up of 14 amino acids. Per the germline V gene, CDR1 is SGHNT and CDR2 is YYREEE (reference sequence). With 5 bases removed from V and 4 bases from J, the gap between germline ends came to 12 bases.

This clonotype was recorded many times. J is TRBJ2-5 and V is TRBV7-6, with TRBD1 matching over 8 bases. Germline V gene data show CDR1 as SGHVS and CDR2 as FNYEAQ. Trimming took 6 bases from V and 4 from J; bases not matched to a gene: 4. This CDR3 region has 13 residues. CDR3 bases: TGTGCCAGCAGAAAACAGGGGGGAGAGACCCAGTACTTC. Its protein is CASRKQGGETQYF.

The table lists this clonotype with a few counts. V gene TRBV7-9 combines with J gene TRBJ1-5; D unclear. The CDR3 sequence is 17 residues long. CDR1 and CDR2 from the germline V gene are SEHNR and FQNEAQ (reference sequence). V was trimmed by 5 bases and J by 0 bases, leaving 17 bases between them. The CDR3 DNA follows: TGTGCCAGCAGCCTGGATCCGGGCAGGTATAGCAATCAGCCCCAGCATTTT. This translates into CASSLDPGRYSNQPQHF.